What follows are 24 T cell receptor beta chains derived from one specimen sequenced in a study of blood T cell repertoires in COVID-19. The data were produced by immunoSEQ multiplex PCR, yet TCRdb's version contains in-frame clones alone and is incomplete. Here the sample spans fewer than 400,000 clones, around 83% being singletons. The sample taken for sequencing was peripheral blood. The receptors here all came from a man aged 30 to 39 with active or convalescent COVID-19.

The chain carries TRBV2 and TRBJ2-1, with D possibly TRBD2 on 6 matching bases. The V gene lost 4 bases and the J gene lost 3 bases, with 22 bases spanning the gap. CDR1 is SNHLY, CDR2 FYNNEI, per germline. CDR3 length: 18 amino acids. CDR3 sequence reads: CASSGPGQWEAFYNEQFF. CDR3 DNA: TGTGCCAGCAGTGGCCCCGGACAATGGGAGGCCTTCTACAATGAGCAGTTCTTC.

This chain connects TRBV15 to TRBJ2-1; 13 nucleotides line up with TRBD2. Germline assignment: CDR1 LNHNV and CDR2 YYDKDF (reference sequence). With 2 bases clipped from V and 5 bases from J, the junction kept 6 bases outside the gene matches. CDR3 length equals 17 residues. CDR3 loop: CATSRPGLAGVNNEQFF. The CDR3, as DNA: TGTGCCACCAGCAGACCAGGACTAGCGGGAGTGAACAATGAGCAGTTCTTC.

The gene calls are TRBV7-2 and TRBJ2-5; D may be TRBD2 (5 bases). The CDR3 consists of 14 residues. In germline, CDR1 is SGHTA, CDR2 FQGNSA. Trimming removed 5 bases from V and 0 bases from J, with 10 bases in between. The CDR3 sequence: CASSLTRDQETQYF. The CDR3 region has the DNA TGTGCCAGCAGCCTCACTAGGGACCAAGAGACCCAGTACTTC.

This chain's CDR3 is CASSPDRDYGYTF. DNA of the CDR3: TGTGCCAGCAGTCCAGACAGGGACTATGGCTACACCTTC. The rearrangement links TRBV12-3 or TRBV12-4 to TRBJ1-2, with 7 bases lining up with TRBD1. The length of the CDR3 is 13 residues. Trimming at V came to 5 bases and at J to 3 bases, leaving 3 bases not matched to a gene.

The CDR3 spells CATQGQREAEQFF. The CDR3 DNA reads TGCGCCACCCAAGGTCAACGGGAGGCTGAGCAGTTCTTC. The chain is built from TRBV5-1 and TRBJ2-1, with 7 bases fitting TRBD2. Trimming removed 9 bases from V and 9 bases from J; junction bases left unmatched: 12. Germline loops: CDR1 SGHRS, CDR2 YFSETQ. The CDR3 has 13 amino acids.

The rearrangement links TRBV5-4 to TRBJ2-7; 11 positions match TRBD2. Germline assignment: CDR1 SGHNT and CDR2 YYREEE (reference sequence). After removal of 5 bases from V and 5 bases from J, the junction contained 9 bases not matched to a gene. This CDR3 region has 15 residues. CDR3 protein: CASSPGTSGANEQYF. CDR3 in DNA: TGTGCCAGCAGTCCAGGGACTAGCGGAGCGAACGAGCAGTACTTC.

The chain carries TRBV12-3 or TRBV12-4 and TRBJ1-1; weak D call: TRBD1 (6 bases). The CDR3 contains 13 residues. Trimming stripped 10 bases from V and 1 base from J, with 13 bases between. CDR3 sequence reads: CANTRGGNTEAFF. For the CDR3, the DNA is TGTGCCAATACCCGAGGGGGGAACACTGAAGCTTTCTTT.

This rearrangement joins TRBV5-4 to TRBJ2-1, with D perhaps matching TRBD2 (7 bases). The V gene lost 2 bases and the J gene lost 0 bases, with 12 bases spanning the gap. The CDR3 length is 16 residues. The germline V gene has CDR1 SGHNT and CDR2 YYREEE (reference sequence). The CDR3 DNA reads TGTGCCAGCAGCTTAGGGCGGGGGCCCTCCTACAATGAGCAGTTCTTC. This translates into CASSLGRGPSYNEQFF.

This clone was detected a few times. In DNA form, the CDR3 reads TGTGCCAGCAGTCCCGGACAGGGGTATGCCCGGAACACTGAAGCTTTCTTT. Encoded protein: CASSPGQGYARNTEAFF. The chain carries TRBV27 and TRBJ1-1; 9 nucleotides line up with TRBD1. CDR3 size: 17 residues. Looked up from germline, CDR1 is MNHEY and CDR2 is SMNVEV (reference sequence). The V gene end was trimmed by 5 bases and the J gene end by 1 base; junction bases not matched to a gene: 11.

This chain uses TRBV5-6 with TRBJ2-1; a weak D match, TRBD2 (5 bases). Germline values: CDR1 SGHDT, CDR2 YYEEEE. This CDR3 contains 15 residues. The V end lost 1 base, the J end lost 5 bases, and 13 bases lay between the germline ends. CDR3 nucleotide sequence: TGTGCCAGCAGCTTGTTCGGCGGGCGGGACAATGAGCAGTTCTTC. It codes for CASSLFGGRDNEQFF.

The chain couples TRBV7-2 to TRBJ1-2; unclear D gene. Germline V gene lookup returns CDR1 SGHTA and CDR2 FQGNSA. Trimming removed 1 base at V and 2 bases at J, with 11 bases between. CDR3 length equals 15 residues. The CDR3 DNA reads TGTGCCAGCAGCTTAGAACGGAGATTGAACTATGGCTACACCTTC. Protein: CASSLERRLNYGYTF.

The genes are TRBV18 and TRBJ2-3, with a possible D match to TRBD2 (7 bases). Trimming took 3 bases from V and 8 from J, leaving 18 bases between them. The CDR3 spans 15 residues. Germline CDR1 KGHSH, CDR2 LQKENI. The CDR3 loop reads CASSPAEGGPGTQYF. The CDR3 DNA reads TGTGCCAGCTCACCCGCCGAGGGGGGGCCAGGTACGCAGTATTTT.

The gene calls are TRBV19 and TRBJ2-3, with 7 bases identical to TRBD1. The CDR3 has 15 residues. The germline gives CDR1 LNHDA, CDR2 SQIVND (reference sequence). The V segment lost 3 bases and the J segment 1 base; nucleotides outside the gene matches: 4. CDR3 sequence reads: CASSMARGRTDTQYF. The CDR3 DNA is TGTGCCAGTAGTATGGCGAGGGGGCGCACAGATACGCAGTATTTT.

CDR3 region: CASSVNRETNEKLFF. The CDR3 coding sequence is TGTGCCAGTAGTGTCAACAGGGAGACTAATGAAAAACTGTTTTTT. The V call is TRBV19, the J call TRBJ1-4; a possible D gene is TRBD1 (6 bases). The V end was cut by 5 bases, the J end by 2 bases, with 12 bases between. This CDR3 is 15 amino acids long. Germline CDR1 reads LNHDA; CDR2 reads SQIVND (reference sequence).

This clone showed up just once. The chain recombines TRBV29-1 with TRBJ1-1; D unclear. The CDR3 length is 9 residues. CDR1 SQVTM and CDR2 ANQGSEA come from the germline V gene. Trimming pared 1 base from V and 11 bases from J, leaving 5 bases between. The CDR3 protein is CSVEGVAFF. DNA for the CDR3: TGCAGCGTTGAAGGAGTGGCTTTCTTT.

This clone was counted a few times. The chain recombines TRBV5-1 with TRBJ2-5; D may be TRBD2 (6 bases). Trimming took off 4 bases at V and 3 bases at J, with 13 bases between the two ends. Germline V lookup: CDR1 SGHRS, CDR2 YFSETQ. The CDR3 has 14 residues. The CDR3 sequence is CASSLATSKETQYF. DNA of the CDR3: TGCGCCAGCAGCCTCGCGACTAGTAAAGAGACCCAGTACTTC.

V usage is TRBV19 and J usage is TRBJ2-5; tentative D call: TRBD1 (6 bases). Trimming took off 3 bases at V and 1 base at J, with 9 bases between the two ends. The CDR3 sequence is 14 residues long. CDR1 and CDR2 (germline): LNHDA, SQIVND (reference sequence). The CDR3 sequence: CASSILGAQETQYF. As DNA, the CDR3 is TGTGCCAGTAGTATTCTGGGGGCCCAAGAGACCCAGTACTTC.

The table lists this clone with a count of one. This chain's CDR3 is CASSLTSAYEQYF. The CDR3 DNA reads as TGTGCCAGCAGTTTGACTAGCGCCTACGAGCAGTACTTC. This sequence joins TRBV27 and TRBJ2-7, with 8 nucleotides matching TRBD2. V gave up 3 bases and J gave up 2 bases; unmatched junction bases: 0. The V gene's germline CDR1 is MNHEY and CDR2 SMNVEV (reference sequence). The CDR3 runs to 13 residues.

This clone was observed a handful of times. The J gene is TRBJ1-2, the V gene TRBV19, with 7 bases aligning to TRBD1. V shed 8 bases, J shed 3 bases, and the junction held 6 bases outside the gene matches. Per the germline V gene, CDR1 is LNHDA and CDR2 is SQIVND (reference sequence). This CDR3 has 13 amino acids. CDR3 nucleotides: TGTGCCAGTTCCCGGGACAGCGACTATGGCTACACCTTC. This codes for CASSRDSDYGYTF.

The chain has TRBV7-9 and TRBJ2-1, with TRBD2 identical over 11 bases. Germline CDR1 SEHNR, CDR2 FQNEAQ (reference sequence). The CDR3 has 17 residues. Trimming cost V 1 base and J 5 bases; bases outside gene matches: 7. This chain's CDR3 is CASSLGLAGGTNNEQFF. The CDR3 DNA follows: TGTGCCAGCAGCTTAGGGCTAGCGGGAGGTACCAACAATGAGCAGTTCTTC. Variable domain in full (rest from reference TRBV7-9 and TRBJ2-1): DTGVSQNPRHKITKRGQNVTFRCDPISEHNRLYWYRQTLGQGPEFLTYFQNEAQLEKSRLLSDRFSAERPKGSFSTLEIQRTEQGDSAMYLCASSLGLAGGTNNEQFFGPGTRLTVL.

This chain links TRBV11-3 with TRBJ1-6; possibly TRBD1 for D (5 bases). Germline lookup yields CDR1 SGHNT and CDR2 YENEEA. This CDR3 is 15 amino acids long. The V end lost 2 bases, the J end lost 4 bases, and 9 bases lay between the germline ends. CDR3: CASSLRGTYNSPLHF. Here the CDR3 DNA reads TGTGCCAGCAGCTTAAGGGGAACTTATAATTCACCCCTCCACTTT.

The chain couples TRBV11-1 to TRBJ1-2; D possibly corresponds to TRBD1 (5 bases). Per the germline V gene, CDR1 is SGHAT and CDR2 is FQDESV (reference sequence). Trimming shortened V by 2 bases and J by 4 bases, and 8 bases separated the two germline ends. The CDR3 is 13 residues long. DNA of the CDR3: TGTGCCAGCAGCTTACGGGGGAGCTATGGCTACACCTTC. Its translation: CASSLRGSYGYTF.

The V gene is TRBV24-1, the J gene TRBJ2-6; a weak D match, TRBD1 (6 bases). V dropped 4 bases and J dropped 3 bases, with 12 bases sitting between them. In germline, CDR1 is KGHDR, CDR2 SFDVKD. The CDR3 totals 16 residues. CDR3 protein: CATSESRGYGANVLTF. The CDR3 DNA sequence: TGTGCCACCAGTGAGTCCAGGGGTTATGGGGCCAACGTCCTGACTTTC.

The J gene is TRBJ2-1, the V gene TRBV9; no reliable D call. V lost 3 bases and J lost 4, with 14 bases in between. CDR1 is SGDLS, CDR2 YYNGEE, per germline. The length of the CDR3 is 15 residues. Here the CDR3 reads CASSDRPGQYNEQFF. Written as DNA, the CDR3 is TGTGCCAGCAGCGATCGACCGGGTCAGTACAATGAGCAGTTCTTC.